Shown below are 10 T cell receptor beta chains from a single sample sequenced in a study of radiotherapy plus CTLA-4 blockade in lung cancer. Method: immunoSEQ multiplex PCR; TCRdb's copy keeps in-frame clones and lacks some. The table includes 53,000 or so clones, approximately 90% detected once. Source: peripheral blood, taken from a patient treated with radiotherapy plus ipilimumab. The receptors originated from a human donor with non-small cell lung cancer whose response to radiotherapy plus ipilimumab could not be evaluated.

The rearrangement links TRBV7-9 to TRBJ2-7; maybe TRBD2 (6 bases). V gave up 5 bases and J gave up 4 bases, with 12 bases separating them. Germline V gives CDR1 SEHNR, CDR2 FQNEAQ (reference sequence). CDR3 length equals 13 residues. This chain's CDR3 is CASSPTSLYEQYF. The CDR3 coding sequence is TGTGCCAGCAGCCCGACTAGTTTATACGAGCAGTACTTC.

The chain employs TRBV7-2 and TRBJ2-4; D gene ambiguous. The CDR3 has 14 residues. V was shortened by 1 base and J by 3 bases, with 7 bases between the two germline ends. Germline loops: CDR1 SGHTA, CDR2 FQGNSA. CDR3 nucleotide sequence: TGTGCCAGCAGCTTAGGAGGTGGCAAAAACATTCAGTACTTC. This gives the protein CASSLGGGKNIQYF.

This chain joins TRBV6-6 and TRBJ1-1, with D maybe TRBD1 (6 bases). The CDR3 runs 12 residues. The germline V gene encodes CDR1 MNHNY and CDR2 SVGAGI (reference sequence). V was clipped by 10 bases and J by 1 base, with 10 bases between them. In DNA, the CDR3 is TGTGCCATTGGGGGCGGGAACACTGAAGCTTTCTTT. Protein product: CAIGGGNTEAFF.

This clone has a single count. This rearrangement joins TRBV19 to TRBJ1-1; 9 bases map to TRBD1. The germline V gene encodes CDR1 LNHDA and CDR2 SQIVND (reference sequence). The CDR3 extends over 14 amino acids. V shed 5 bases and J 5 bases; nucleotides not matched to a gene: 6. The DNA of the CDR3 is TGTGCCAGTAGTCTTTCCGGGACAGGGACTGAAGCTTTCTTT. Its translation: CASSLSGTGTEAFF.

The V call is TRBV7-8, the J call TRBJ1-6; no firm D call. V was shortened by 5 bases and J by 1 base, with 15 bases between the two germline ends. The germline CDR1 and CDR2 sequences are SGHVS and FQNEAQ. The CDR3 has 17 amino acids. CDR3: CASSKEGWGSYNSPLHF. The CDR3 region has the DNA TGTGCCAGCAGCAAGGAGGGATGGGGATCCTATAATTCACCCCTCCACTTT.

The chain has TRBV4-2 and TRBJ1-3; TRBD1 might be the D (6 bases). The CDR3 length is 18 residues. Trimming removed 0 bases from V and 0 bases from J, with 15 bases in between. In germline, CDR1 is LGHNA, CDR2 YNFKEQ. The CDR3 region is CASSQEGTRGGSGNTIYF. In DNA, the CDR3 is TGTGCCAGCAGCCAAGAAGGGACGAGGGGGGGCTCTGGAAACACCATATATTTT.

V and J are TRBV7-6 and TRBJ2-7; D is perhaps TRBD1 (5 bases). The CDR3 loop spans 15 amino acids. Deletions cut 1 base from V and 6 bases from J, with 16 bases between. Germline CDR1 reads SGHVS; CDR2 reads FNYEAQ. The CDR3 sequence is CASSLGQGGLSEQYF. The CDR3 DNA reads TGTGCCAGCAGCTTAGGGCAGGGTGGCTTGAGCGAGCAGTACTTC.

The J gene is TRBJ1-2, the V gene TRBV5-4, with 8 bases matching TRBD1. The germline V gene encodes CDR1 SGHNT and CDR2 YYREEE (reference sequence). Trimming took 5 bases from V and 5 from J; bases not matched to a gene: 5. CDR3 length: 13 residues. CDR3 nucleotides: TGTGCCAGCAGGACAGGGGCCGATTATGGCTACACCTTC. Translating gives CASRTGADYGYTF.

The chain has TRBV11-2 and TRBJ2-2, with D possibly matching TRBD2 (6 bases). Trimming shortened V by 2 bases and J by 1 base, and 11 bases separated the two germline ends. Germline V gene sequence: CDR1 SGHAT, CDR2 FQNNGV. The CDR3 is 16 residues long. CDR3 nucleotides: TGTGCCAGCAGCTTAATGACCGGGGGGAACACCGGGGAGCTGTTTTTT. Amino acid sequence: CASSLMTGGNTGELFF.

In this sample, this clone turned up a few times. This chain joins TRBV19 and TRBJ1-3, with 9 bases lining up with TRBD1. The CDR3 covers 16 residues. Per the germline V gene, CDR1 is LNHDA and CDR2 is SQIVND (reference sequence). V lost 7 bases, J lost 0 bases, and 7 bases stayed unmatched. This chain's CDR3 is CASTRTGDSSGNTIYF. The CDR3 DNA follows: TGTGCCAGTACCCGGACAGGGGACTCCTCTGGAAACACCATATATTTT.